This T cell receptor beta chain is from a study of blood T cell repertoires in COVID-19. Study at large: Sources were T cells, B-cell-depleted T cells, or PBMCs; the material itself was cDNA or gDNA.

This clone appeared a single time. In the study's own analysis: Estimated nucleated cell counts came from reference gene primer amplification. The repertoire was sequenced with immunoSEQ multiplex PCR; TCRdb's copy has only in-frame clones and lacks some. For V, J and clone size, that table is used; D and trimming come from the DNA. Of about 200,000 clones in the sample, about 82% were seen once. The CDR3 length is 15 residues. Trimming cost V 2 bases and J 2 bases, with 11 bases left between them. Germline assignment: CDR1 SGHRS and CDR2 YFSETQ. Clinical history reported by participants formed the basis on which cohorts were assigned.

Sample: PBMCs or T cells enriched from blood (not recorded which). This clonotype was sampled from a man aged 40-49 years with acute COVID-19. The rearrangement uses TRBV5-1 and TRBJ2-1; tentatively, D is TRBD1 (5 bases). The CDR3 DNA is TGCGCCAGCAGCTTAGGCCAGGGCGCCTACAATGAGCAGTTCTTC. This codes for CASSLGQGAYNEQFF.